One sample yielded the 31 T cell receptor beta chains listed below, sequenced in a study of shared clonotypes between healthy human individuals. The protocol was immunoSEQ multiplex PCR, while the TCRdb copy is restricted to in-frame clones and leaves out a portion. The sample holds roughly 2.5 million clones, around 94% seen once. The source material was naive CD4+ T cells sorted from blood. Subset defined: CD45RA+ positively selected. The receptors were sampled from a man aged 18 to 30 in good health.

The rearrangement joins TRBV6-6 to TRBJ1-5; D unclear. V gave up 10 bases and J gave up 0 bases, with 10 bases separating them. CDR3 size: 13 residues. Germline CDR1 MNHNY, CDR2 SVGAGI (reference sequence). CDR3 DNA sequence: TGTGCCATCCGGCGGGATAGCAATCAGCCCCAGCATTTT. This encodes CAIRRDSNQPQHF.

For this clone: The same CDR3 can be traced to other DNA sequences in this sample. The rearrangement joins TRBV7-2 to TRBJ2-7; 10 nucleotides agree with TRBD1. Germline CDR1 SGHTA, CDR2 FQGNSA. The CDR3 loop spans 14 amino acids. The trim removed 5 bases at V and 4 bases at J, leaving 5 bases unmatched. The CDR3 here is CASSPDRGSYEQYF. DNA for the CDR3: TGTGCCAGCAGCCCGGACAGGGGGTCTTACGAGCAGTACTTC.

The V and J genes are TRBV5-8 and TRBJ1-6; D is unresolved. The CDR3 extends over 16 amino acids. Germline loops: CDR1 SGHTS, CDR2 YDEGEE. The ends were cut back, 0 bases at V and 5 bases at J, with 12 bases in the middle. The CDR3 sequence is CASSLVSQINNSPLHF. The CDR3 region has the DNA TGTGCCAGCAGCTTGGTGTCACAGATAAATAATTCACCCCTCCACTTT.

J is TRBJ1-5 and V is TRBV2; maybe TRBD1 (6 bases). V was cut by 7 bases and J by 4 bases, with 17 bases left in between. Germline V gene lookup returns CDR1 SNHLY and CDR2 FYNNEI. The CDR3 consists of 15 residues. CDR3 in amino acids: CASNLQGTPNQPQHF. In DNA, the CDR3 is TGTGCCAGCAATTTACAGGGTACGCCGAATCAGCCCCAGCATTTT.

This chain links TRBV19 with TRBJ1-5, with a possible D match to TRBD1 (6 bases). This CDR3 spans 15 amino acids. V lost 5 bases and J lost 3, with 14 bases in between. CDR1 is LNHDA, CDR2 SQIVND, per germline (reference sequence). The CDR3 DNA is TGTGCCAGTAGTGACCAACAGGGTTCCAATCAGCCCCAGCATTTT. Amino acids: CASSDQQGSNQPQHF.

The chain employs TRBV11-3 and TRBJ1-1; D unresolved. Germline lookup yields CDR1 SGHNT and CDR2 YENEEA. The CDR3 runs to 16 residues. Trimming pared 1 base from V and 6 bases from J, leaving 18 bases between. The CDR3 nucleotides are TGTGCCAGCAGCTTAGCCCCTTCACTCACCCTCCCTGAAGCTTTCTTT. This gives the protein CASSLAPSLTLPEAFF.

The chain recombines TRBV30 with TRBJ2-2; possible D gene TRBD2, 5 bases. The CDR3 is made up of 14 amino acids. Per the germline V gene, CDR1 is GTSNPN and CDR2 is SVGIG (reference sequence). V lost 2 bases to trimming and J lost 6 bases, with 13 bases between them. For the CDR3, the DNA is TGTGCCTGGAGTTTCCTCCCCGGGGCCGGGGAGCTGTTTTTT. As protein: CAWSFLPGAGELFF.

J is TRBJ2-2 and V is TRBV6-1; 10 positions agree with TRBD1. CDR1 is MNHNS, CDR2 SASEGT, per germline. The CDR3 has 15 amino acids. Trimming cost V 5 bases and J 4 bases; bases outside gene matches: 4. The CDR3 loop is CASSPGQGSTGELFF. The CDR3 coding sequence is TGTGCCAGCAGTCCGGGACAGGGGTCCACCGGGGAGCTGTTTTTT.

The J gene is TRBJ1-2, the V gene TRBV7-2; D not resolved. Trimming pared 7 bases from V and 5 bases from J, leaving 5 bases between. The length of the CDR3 is 10 residues. Germline CDR1 reads SGHTA; CDR2 reads FQGNSA. The CDR3 DNA is TGTGCCAGCACCGCATATGGCTACACCTTC. Its protein product is CASTAYGYTF.

The rearrangement joins TRBV27 to TRBJ2-3; 7 nucleotides line up with TRBD2. The CDR3 is made up of 14 amino acids. Germline V gene sequence: CDR1 MNHEY, CDR2 SMNVEV (reference sequence). J was trimmed by 2 bases and V by 7 bases; bases with no gene match: 6. The CDR3, as DNA: TGTGCCAGCACCCAGGGAGGGTCCACAGATACGCAGTATTTT. This translates into CASTQGGSTDTQYF.

This clone was counted a single time. The same CDR3 arises from other DNA sequences in this sample as well. V usage is TRBV19 and J usage is TRBJ2-3, with 7 bases that match TRBD2. Per germline, CDR1 LNHDA and CDR2 SQIVND (reference sequence). The length of the CDR3 is 13 residues. V shed 8 bases, J shed 0 bases, and the junction held 2 bases outside the gene matches. This chain's CDR3 is CASRRGSTDTQYF. The CDR3 DNA follows: TGTGCCAGTCGGCGGGGGAGCACAGATACGCAGTATTTT.

The chain is built from TRBV25-1 and TRBJ1-2; D ambiguous. There are 14 residues in the CDR3. V lost 7 bases and J 8 bases, leaving 20 bases between the germline ends. Germline V gene lookup returns CDR1 MGHDK and CDR2 SYGVNS. CDR3 in DNA: TGTGCCAGCAAATCTTCCACGGCCTGGGGAGGCTACACCTTC. It translates to CASKSSTAWGGYTF.

CDR3 loop: CAGRTGRDTEAFF. CDR3 sequence (DNA): TGTGCCGGTAGGACAGGGAGGGACACTGAAGCTTTCTTT. This rearrangement joins TRBV30 to TRBJ1-1, with 8 bases that match TRBD1. In germline, CDR1 is GTSNPN, CDR2 SVGIG (reference sequence). J lost 3 bases, V lost 8 bases, and 8 bases had no gene match. This CDR3 region has 13 residues.

The chain joins TRBV5-1 to TRBJ2-2; 7 nucleotides line up with TRBD2. This CDR3 contains 15 residues. Germline assignment: CDR1 SGHRS and CDR2 YFSETQ. The V gene end was trimmed by 0 bases and the J gene end by 6 bases; junction bases not matched to a gene: 5. This CDR3 reads CASSLGGRIAGELFF. CDR3 DNA sequence: TGCGCCAGCAGCTTGGGCGGGAGAATAGCCGGGGAGCTGTTTTTT.

The chain combines TRBV7-2 with TRBJ2-1; 7 bases match TRBD2. This CDR3 is 16 amino acids long. Germline trimming cut 4 bases from V and 7 bases from J; bases unmatched to any gene: 13. The germline V gene has CDR1 SGHTA and CDR2 FQGNSA. The CDR3, as DNA: TGTGCCAGCAGCTCTACGGGACTACAAAGTCGAAATGAGCAGTTCTTC. Protein: CASSSTGLQSRNEQFF.

Regarding this clone: This same CDR3 is encoded by further DNA sequences in the sample. The chain joins TRBV6-6 to TRBJ2-5; D ambiguous. Germline CDR1 and CDR2: MNHNY and SVGAGI (reference sequence). The CDR3 loop spans 12 amino acids. V was cut by 2 bases and J by 2 bases, with 3 bases left in between. The CDR3: CASSYRQETQYF. The CDR3 DNA follows: TGTGCCAGCAGTTACAGGCAAGAGACCCAGTACTTC.

The V call is TRBV6-1, the J call TRBJ2-1; the match to TRBD1 covers 7 bases. The junction had 1 base not matched to a gene; V was cut back by 2 bases and J by 0 bases. Germline CDR1 and CDR2: MNHNS and SASEGT. The CDR3 sequence is 15 residues long. CDR3 nucleotides: TGTGCCAGCAGTGAAACAGGGGACTCCTACAATGAGCAGTTCTTC. This sequence encodes CASSETGDSYNEQFF.

J is TRBJ2-2 and V is TRBV7-2; D is unresolved. Deletions cut 5 bases from V and 7 bases from J, with 11 bases between. The CDR3 sequence is 13 residues long. CDR1 is SGHTA, CDR2 FQGNSA, per germline. CDR3 sequence reads: CASSRPDGGELFF. For the CDR3, the DNA is TGTGCCAGCAGCCGACCCGATGGCGGGGAGCTGTTTTTT. Full variable domain (missing parts from reference TRBV7-2 and TRBJ2-2): GAGVSQSPSNKVTEKGKDVELRCDPISGHTALYWYRQSLGQGLEFLIYFQGNSAPDKSGLPSDRFSAERTGGSVSTLTIQRTQQEDSAVYLCASSRPDGGELFFGEGSRLTVL.

Remarks on this clone: Additional DNA sequences in this sample encode the identical CDR3. The chain employs TRBV5-4 and TRBJ2-5, with 9 bases that match TRBD2. The length of the CDR3 is 15 residues. The trim removed 0 bases at V and 2 bases at J, leaving 2 bases unmatched. In germline, CDR1 is SGHNT, CDR2 YYREEE (reference sequence). The CDR3 reads CASSLGLAGQETQYF. The CDR3 region has the DNA TGTGCCAGCAGCTTGGGTCTAGCGGGACAAGAGACCCAGTACTTC. Full variable domain (outside the CDR3, taken from reference TRBV5-4 and TRBJ2-5): ETGVTQSPTHLIKTRGQQVTLRCSSQSGHNTVSWYQQALGQGPQFIFQYYREEENGRGNFPPRFSGLQFPNYSSELNVNALELDDSALYLCASSLGLAGQETQYFGPGTRLLVL.

This sequence joins TRBV10-1 and TRBJ2-5, with TRBD1 as a possible D gene (5 bases). The DNA matches TRBJ2-7 better at its end, which makes the J call doubtful. Germline V gene data show CDR1 as WNHNN and CDR2 as SYGVQD (reference sequence). The CDR3 runs 15 residues. CDR3 DNA: TGCGCCAGCAGTGAGTCGGGGCTACCCTCCTACGAGCAGTACTTC. Translated: CASSESGLPSYEQYF.

This chain links TRBV19 with TRBJ2-7, with no clear D. Germline lookup yields CDR1 LNHDA and CDR2 SQIVND (reference sequence). Trimming took 7 bases from V and 4 from J, leaving 8 bases between them. CDR3 length: 11 amino acids. This chain's CDR3 is CASMQPYEQYF. The CDR3, as DNA: TGTGCCAGTATGCAGCCTTACGAGCAGTACTTC.

This rearrangement joins TRBV5-1 to TRBJ1-1; D uncertain. The V end was cut by 2 bases, the J end by 4 bases, with 12 bases between. CDR1 is SGHRS, CDR2 YFSETQ, per germline. This CDR3 has 14 residues. The CDR3: CASSFGYWSTEAFF. The CDR3 DNA sequence: TGCGCCAGCAGCTTCGGTTACTGGAGCACTGAAGCTTTCTTT.

This clone was seen only once. Other nucleotide sequences in the sample specify the same CDR3. The chain joins TRBV18 to TRBJ2-7; no clear D. The CDR3 contains 12 residues. Germline CDR1 KGHSH, CDR2 LQKENI. Trimming took off 3 bases at V and 3 bases at J, with 6 bases between the two ends. In DNA form, the CDR3 reads TGTGCCAGCTCACCGGGTGACTACGAGCAGTACTTC. This translates into CASSPGDYEQYF.

This chain connects TRBV2 to TRBJ1-3; D uncertain. CDR1 is SNHLY, CDR2 FYNNEI, per germline. The V end lost 3 bases, the J end lost 0 bases, and 6 bases lay between the germline ends. The CDR3 is 14 amino acids. The CDR3 DNA reads TGTGCCAGCAGTGACCAAAGCTCTGGAAACACCATATATTTT. It encodes CASSDQSSGNTIYF.

V is TRBV28 and J is TRBJ2-7, with TRBD2 matching 9 bases. The J segment lost 8 bases and the V segment lost 8 bases, leaving 13 bases of the junction unmatched. Germline CDR1 reads MDHEN; CDR2 reads SYDVKM. This CDR3 is 14 amino acids long. The CDR3: CASQTSGQGNKQYF. The CDR3 bases are TGTGCCAGCCAGACTAGCGGTCAAGGTAACAAGCAGTACTTC.

This clone was seen just once. The chain has TRBV5-1 and TRBJ2-5; weak D call: TRBD2 (6 bases). CDR3 length: 12 amino acids. The germline gives CDR1 SGHRS, CDR2 YFSETQ. The V end was cut by 0 bases, the J end by 9 bases, with 9 bases between. The CDR3 here is CASSLAREAQYF. The CDR3 DNA follows: TGCGCCAGCAGCTTGGCCAGGGAGGCCCAGTACTTC.

The chain recombines TRBV10-2 with TRBJ2-7; maybe TRBD1 (6 bases). The CDR3 has 16 amino acids. Per germline, CDR1 WSHSY and CDR2 SAAADI. The germline V and J ends were trimmed by 2 bases and 0 bases, with 14 bases remaining between them. The CDR3 reads CASSEPGQFRSYEQYF. The DNA of the CDR3 is TGCGCCAGCAGTGAGCCCGGACAGTTCCGCTCCTACGAGCAGTACTTC.

Of note for this clone: This sample also contains other DNA sequences that code for the same CDR3. This rearrangement joins TRBV5-1 to TRBJ1-4; TRBD1 matches 8 bases. V dropped 0 bases and J dropped 7; count of bases not matched to a gene: 2. The CDR3 consists of 14 residues. Germline CDR1 and CDR2: SGHRS and YFSETQ. Here the CDR3 DNA reads TGCGCCAGCAGCTTGGCAGGGGGCGGTGAAAAACTGTTTTTT. Translation gives CASSLAGGGEKLFF. The full variable domain, its missing parts supplied by reference TRBV5-1 and TRBJ1-4, is KAGVTQTPRYLIKTRGQQVTLSCSPISGHRSVSWYQQTPGQGLQFLFEYFSETQRNKGNFPGRFSGRQFSNSRSEMNVSTLELGDSALYLCASSLAGGGEKLFFGSGTQLSVL.

J is TRBJ2-7 and V is TRBV18; D perhaps matches TRBD2 (5 bases). Trimming cost V 0 bases and J 5 bases, with 11 bases left between them. Germline V CDR1 and CDR2: KGHSH, LQKENI. This CDR3 spans 14 amino acids. CDR3 amino acids: CASSPPAVGNEQYF. The CDR3 DNA is TGTGCCAGCTCACCACCGGCTGTCGGGAACGAGCAGTACTTC.

The chain combines TRBV25-1 with TRBJ2-1; 7 bases align to TRBD2. Losses at the gene ends were 3 bases for V and 5 bases for J; bases not matched to a gene: 7. The length of the CDR3 is 15 residues. From germline, CDR1 is MGHDK and CDR2 SYGVNS. The DNA for the CDR3 is TGTGCCAGCAGTGACGGGGCTAGCGGACACAATGAGCAGTTCTTC. This translates into CASSDGASGHNEQFF.

The chain recombines TRBV6-1 with TRBJ2-5; TRBD1 agrees at 7 bases. CDR1 is MNHNS and CDR2 is SASEGT in the germline V gene. The CDR3 covers 13 residues. J gave up 2 bases and V 7 bases, and 4 bases lay outside the gene matches. The CDR3, as DNA: TGTGCCAGCACCCAGGGGGTACAAGAGACCCAGTACTTC. As protein: CASTQGVQETQYF.